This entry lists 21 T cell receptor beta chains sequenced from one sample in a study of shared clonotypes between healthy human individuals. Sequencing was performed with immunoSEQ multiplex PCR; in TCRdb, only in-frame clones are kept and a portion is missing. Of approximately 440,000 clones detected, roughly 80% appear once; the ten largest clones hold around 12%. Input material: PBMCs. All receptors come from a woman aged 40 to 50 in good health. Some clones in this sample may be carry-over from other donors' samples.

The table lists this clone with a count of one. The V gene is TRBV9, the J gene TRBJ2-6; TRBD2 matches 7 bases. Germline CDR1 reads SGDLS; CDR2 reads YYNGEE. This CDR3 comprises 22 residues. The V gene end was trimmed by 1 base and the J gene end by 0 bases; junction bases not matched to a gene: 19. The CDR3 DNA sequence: TGTGCCAGCAGCGTAATGTCGGGGGGACCGTCGACTTTCCACTCTGGGGCCAACGTCCTGACTTTC. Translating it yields CASSVMSGGPSTFHSGANVLTF.

This CDR3 is CASSIPGTGYLNQPQHF. CDR3 in DNA: TGTGCCAGTAGTATCCCCGGGACAGGGTACCTGAATCAGCCCCAGCATTTT. The chain carries TRBV19 and TRBJ1-5; 9 nucleotides agree with TRBD1. The CDR3 spans 17 residues. Trimming removed 3 bases from V and 4 bases from J; junction bases left unmatched: 10. The V gene's germline CDR1 is LNHDA and CDR2 SQIVND (reference sequence).

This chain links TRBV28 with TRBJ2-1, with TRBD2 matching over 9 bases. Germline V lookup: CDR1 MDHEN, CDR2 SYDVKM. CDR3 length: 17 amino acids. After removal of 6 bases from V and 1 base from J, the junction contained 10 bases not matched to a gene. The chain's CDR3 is CASSPRGSGSSYNEQFF. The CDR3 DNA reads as TGTGCCAGCAGCCCAAGGGGTAGCGGGAGTTCCTACAATGAGCAGTTCTTC.

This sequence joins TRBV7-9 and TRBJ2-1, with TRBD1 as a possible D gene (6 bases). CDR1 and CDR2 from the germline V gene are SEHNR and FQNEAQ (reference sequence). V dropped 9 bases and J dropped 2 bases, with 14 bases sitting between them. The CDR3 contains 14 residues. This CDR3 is CASQGQGTYNEQFF. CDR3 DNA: TGTGCCAGTCAGGGGCAGGGGACCTACAATGAGCAGTTCTTC.

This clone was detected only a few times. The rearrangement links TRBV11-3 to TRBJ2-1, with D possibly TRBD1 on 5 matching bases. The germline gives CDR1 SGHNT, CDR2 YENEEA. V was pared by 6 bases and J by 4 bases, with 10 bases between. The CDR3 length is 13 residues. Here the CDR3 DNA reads TGTGCCAGCAGTAGGGGCGGATACAATGAGCAGTTCTTC. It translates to CASSRGGYNEQFF.

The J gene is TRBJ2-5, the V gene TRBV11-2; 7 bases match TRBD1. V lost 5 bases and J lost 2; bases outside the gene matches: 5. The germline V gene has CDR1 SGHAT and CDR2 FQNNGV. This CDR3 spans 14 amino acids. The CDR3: CASSGQVDQETQYF. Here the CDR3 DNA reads TGTGCCAGCAGCGGACAGGTCGATCAAGAGACCCAGTACTTC.

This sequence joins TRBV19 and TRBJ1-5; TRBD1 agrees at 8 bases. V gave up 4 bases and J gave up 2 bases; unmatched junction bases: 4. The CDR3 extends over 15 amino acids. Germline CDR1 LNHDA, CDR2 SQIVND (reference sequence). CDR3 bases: TGTGCCAGTAGTACAACGGGACAGGGCAATCAGCCCCAGCATTTT. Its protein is CASSTTGQGNQPQHF.

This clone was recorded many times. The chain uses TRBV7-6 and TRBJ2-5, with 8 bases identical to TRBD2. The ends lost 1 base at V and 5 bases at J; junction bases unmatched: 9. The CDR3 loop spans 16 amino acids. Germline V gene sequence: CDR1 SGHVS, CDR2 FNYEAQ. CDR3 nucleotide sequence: TGTGCCAGCAGCTTAGTTGGTAGCGGGATTCCGGAGACCCAGTACTTC. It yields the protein CASSLVGSGIPETQYF.

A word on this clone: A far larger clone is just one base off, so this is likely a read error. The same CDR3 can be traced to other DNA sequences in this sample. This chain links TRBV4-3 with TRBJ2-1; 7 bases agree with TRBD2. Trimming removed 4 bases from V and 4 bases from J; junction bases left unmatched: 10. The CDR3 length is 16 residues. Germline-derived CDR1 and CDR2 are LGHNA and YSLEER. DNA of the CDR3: TGCGCCAGCAGCCCGGGATTAGCGGGCCTTTACAATGAGCAGTTCTTC. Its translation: CASSPGLAGLYNEQFF.

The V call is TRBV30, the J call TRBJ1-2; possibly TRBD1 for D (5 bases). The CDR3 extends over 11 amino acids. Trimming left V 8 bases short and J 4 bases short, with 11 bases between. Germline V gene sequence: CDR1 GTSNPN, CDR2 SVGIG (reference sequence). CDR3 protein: CAGGSGYGYTF. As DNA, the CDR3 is TGTGCCGGGGGGAGTGGCTATGGCTACACCTTC.

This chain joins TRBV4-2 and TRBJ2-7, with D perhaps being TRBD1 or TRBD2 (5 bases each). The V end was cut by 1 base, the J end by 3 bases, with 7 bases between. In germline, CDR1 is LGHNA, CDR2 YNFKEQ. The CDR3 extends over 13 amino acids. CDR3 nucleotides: TGTGCCAGCAGCCAAGGGGGACGCTACGAGCAGTACTTC. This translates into CASSQGGRYEQYF.

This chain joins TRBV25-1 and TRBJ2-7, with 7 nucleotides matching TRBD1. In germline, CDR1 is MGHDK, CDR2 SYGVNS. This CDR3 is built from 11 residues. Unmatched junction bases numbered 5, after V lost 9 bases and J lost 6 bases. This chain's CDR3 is CARRQGPEQYF. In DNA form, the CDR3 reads TGTGCCAGAAGACAGGGTCCCGAGCAGTACTTC.

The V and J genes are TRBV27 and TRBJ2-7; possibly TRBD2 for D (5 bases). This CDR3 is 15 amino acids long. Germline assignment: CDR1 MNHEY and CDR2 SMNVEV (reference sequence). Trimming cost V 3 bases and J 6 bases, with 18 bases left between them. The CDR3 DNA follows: TGTGCCAGCAGTTTGTATAGAGGAGGTGTCGGCGAGCAGTACTTC. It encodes CASSLYRGGVGEQYF.

In nucleotides, the CDR3 is TGCGCCAGCAGCCTCAGGTCAGAGTACGAGCAGTACTTC. It translates to CASSLRSEYEQYF. The chain uses TRBV4-1 and TRBJ2-7, with D unclear. The CDR3 is 13 residues long. V lost 4 bases to trimming and J lost 4 bases, with 11 bases between them. CDR1 and CDR2 from the germline V gene are MGHRA and YSYEKL.

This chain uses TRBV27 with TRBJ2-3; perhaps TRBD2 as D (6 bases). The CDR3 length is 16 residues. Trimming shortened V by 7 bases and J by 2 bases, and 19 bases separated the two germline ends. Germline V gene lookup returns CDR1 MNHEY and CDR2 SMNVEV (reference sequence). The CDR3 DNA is TGTGCCAGCAACCTCGGTGGTCTAGCGCACACAGATACGCAGTATTTT. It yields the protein CASNLGGLAHTDTQYF.

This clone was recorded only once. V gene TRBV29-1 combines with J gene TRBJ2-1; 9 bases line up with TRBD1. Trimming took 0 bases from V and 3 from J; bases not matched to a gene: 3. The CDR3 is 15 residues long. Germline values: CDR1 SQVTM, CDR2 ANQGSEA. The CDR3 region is CSVEEDRGGYNEQFF. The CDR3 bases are TGCAGCGTTGAAGAAGACAGGGGGGGCTACAATGAGCAGTTCTTC.

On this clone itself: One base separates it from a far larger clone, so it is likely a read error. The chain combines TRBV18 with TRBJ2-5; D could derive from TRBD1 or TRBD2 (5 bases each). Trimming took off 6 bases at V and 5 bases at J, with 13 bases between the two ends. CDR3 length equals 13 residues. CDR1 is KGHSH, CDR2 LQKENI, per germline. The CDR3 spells CASSRDHEETQYF. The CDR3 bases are TGTGCCAGCTCTCGGGACCACGAGGAGACCCAGTACTTC.

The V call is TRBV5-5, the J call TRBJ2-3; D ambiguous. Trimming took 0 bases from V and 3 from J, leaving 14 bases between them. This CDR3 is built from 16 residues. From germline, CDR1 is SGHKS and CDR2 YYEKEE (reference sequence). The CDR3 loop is CASSLDPGSSTDTQYF. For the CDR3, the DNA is TGTGCCAGCAGCTTGGATCCGGGCTCAAGTACAGATACGCAGTATTTT.

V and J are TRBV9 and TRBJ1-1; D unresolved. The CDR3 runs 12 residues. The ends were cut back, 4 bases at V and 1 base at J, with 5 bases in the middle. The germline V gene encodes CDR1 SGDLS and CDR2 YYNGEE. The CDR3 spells CASSNKNTEAFF. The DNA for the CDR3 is TGTGCCAGCAGCAATAAGAACACTGAAGCTTTCTTT.

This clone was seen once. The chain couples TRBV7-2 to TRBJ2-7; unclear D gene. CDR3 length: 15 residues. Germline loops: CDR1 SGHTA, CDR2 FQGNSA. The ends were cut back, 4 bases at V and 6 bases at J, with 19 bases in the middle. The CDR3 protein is CASSSPGHQSLEQYF. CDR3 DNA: TGTGCCAGCAGCTCCCCCGGGCACCAATCCCTCGAGCAGTACTTC. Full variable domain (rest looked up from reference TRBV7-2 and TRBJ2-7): GAGVSQSPSNKVTEKGKDVELRCDPISGHTALYWYRQSLGQGLEFLIYFQGNSAPDKSGLPSDRFSAERTGGSVSTLTIQRTQQEDSAVYLCASSSPGHQSLEQYFGPGTRLTVT.

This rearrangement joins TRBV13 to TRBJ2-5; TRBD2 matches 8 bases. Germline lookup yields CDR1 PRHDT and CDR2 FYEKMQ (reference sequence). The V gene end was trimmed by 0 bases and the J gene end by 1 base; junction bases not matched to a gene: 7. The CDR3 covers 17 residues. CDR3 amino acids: CASSLGPAGDLQETQYF. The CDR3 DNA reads TGTGCCAGCAGCTTAGGCCCAGCGGGAGACCTCCAAGAGACCCAGTACTTC.